The T cell receptor beta chain described here comes from a study of human T cells and chemical hapten exposure. Whole-study context: Cases of alopecia areata, totalis or universalis occurred in a predominantly female patient group. TCR yields per sample varied mostly from small pooled library volume differences.

Using its own MiXCR run on the RACE reads, TCRdb lists one record per CDR3 protein. The sample includes some 84,000 distinct CDR3 sequences, roughly a tenth of them seen just once. The J segment lost 4 bases and the V segment lost 5 bases, leaving 15 bases of the junction unmatched. CDR3 length equals 17 residues. In germline, CDR1 is MNHEY, CDR2 SMNVEV (reference sequence). Stated time point: patch test 3, about 24 weeks after DPC sensitization. Treatment here: therapeutic diphenylcyclopropenone sensitization with weekly scalp DPC. This specimen was whole blood, taken in connection with sensitization to the hapten diphenylcyclopropenone (DPC). The chain couples TRBV27 to TRBJ1-2, with 8 bases identical to TRBD1. The receptor comes from a woman between 50 and 59 years old with alopecia areata. Some clones in this sample may be carry-over from other donors' samples. CDR3 bases: TGTGCCAGCAGTAAGGGAAAAACAGGGGGAGGTGGCTATGGCTACACCTTC. It encodes CASSKGKTGGGGYGYTF.